One T cell receptor (beta chain) is described in this entry. The data are from a study of control samples from healthy donors and cancer patients. CDR3 length: 13 amino acids. V was pared by 11 bases and J by 4 bases, with 14 bases between. Germline loops: CDR1 SGHTA, CDR2 FQGTGA. Profiled with immunoSEQ multiplex PCR; TCRdb holds only in-frame clones, not every one. The sample includes around 75,000 clones, 85% to 95% of them seen just once. The origin of this receptor is a woman between 55 and 75 years old in good health. Input material: blood. The chain uses TRBV7-3 and TRBJ2-2, with D possibly being TRBD2 (6 bases). CDR3 in DNA: TGTGCCTCGGGGGACGGGGCCACCGGGGAGCTGTTTTTT. Translated, it gives CASGDGATGELFF.